This record concerns one T cell receptor beta chain sequence. What it recognizes is unknown. The data were taken from a study of cytotoxic CD8 clonotypes in ibrutinib-treated CLL. Assay used: immunoSEQ multiplex PCR; TCRdb lists only in-frame clones, some missing. The sample includes around 300,000 clones, roughly 80% of them seen just once. V lost 5 bases and J lost 0; bases outside the gene matches: 5. Germline V gene lookup returns CDR1 PRHDT and CDR2 FYEKMQ (reference sequence). The length of the CDR3 is 17 residues. Whole-study results and caveats: Ibrutinib response saw clonality rise, and progression saw it return toward baseline. Relative to age-matched healthy donors, clonality at baseline was higher, and it tracked circulating CD8+ T-cell counts.

The chain uses TRBV13 and TRBJ2-3; TRBD2 matches at 13 bases. The sequence was collected from a human donor with chronic lymphocytic leukemia. Material: PBMCs, obtained before ibrutinib treatment. The CDR3 region is CASSTGTSGASTDTQYF. CDR3 DNA sequence: TGTGCCAGCAGCACCGGGACTAGCGGGGCTAGCACAGATACGCAGTATTTT.